This is a list of T cell receptor beta chains from one sample in a study of blood T cell repertoires in COVID-19. TCRdb's table, derived via immunoSEQ multiplex PCR, lists solely in-frame clones and lacks some. Of around 260,000 clones listed, 88% are singletons. The specimen was peripheral blood. Receptor source: a human donor in a cohort sampled during active COVID-19. Both conserved end residues are part of each CDR3. D genes are given only for firm matches. The size of a clone is reported for some rows only, either as once, few or many, or as a class for expanded clones.

DNA: TGTGCCAGTCCCAGGGGAAATGAGCAGTTCTTC
CDR3: CASPRGNEQFF
J: TRBJ2-1
D: -
size: once
V: TRBV12-3/TRBV12-4

DNA: TGTGCCACCAGCAGAGGAGGGGGAGACTCCTACGAGCAGTACTTC
CDR3: CATSRGGGDSYEQYF
J: TRBJ2-7
D: -
size: -
V: TRBV15

DNA: TGTGCCAGCAGCTCGACTAGCGGGGGGTACAATGAGCAGTTCTTC
CDR3: CASSSTSGGYNEQFF
J: TRBJ2-1
D: TRBD2
size: -
V: TRBV11-3

DNA: TGTGCCAGCAGCCAACGGGCGGGACAAGAGACCCAGTACTTC
CDR3: CASSQRAGQETQYF
J: TRBJ2-5
D: -
size: -
V: TRBV3-1/TRBV3-2

DNA: TGTGCCAGCAGCTTAGTATTGAGAAACGAGCAGTACTTC
CDR3: CASSLVLRNEQYF
J: TRBJ2-7
D: -
size: -
V: TRBV7-2

DNA: TGCGCCAGCAGTGAGTCAGACAGGCATAATGAAAAACTGTTTTTT
CDR3: CASSESDRHNEKLFF
J: TRBJ1-4
D: -
size: once
V: TRBV10-2

DNA: TGTGCCTGGAGCTTGGACAGGCTACAAGAGACCCAGTACTTC
CDR3: CAWSLDRLQETQYF
J: TRBJ2-5
D: TRBD1
size: -
V: TRBV30

DNA: TGTGCCAGCAGCTCCGATAGAAGGGGCGCGGATCTCGAGCAGTACTTC
CDR3: CASSSDRRGADLEQYF
J: TRBJ2-7
D: -
size: -
V: TRBV7-9

DNA: TGTGCCAGCAGTTTACGTGGAGGGGCTTTATCCTACGAGCAGTACTTC
CDR3: CASSLRGGALSYEQYF
J: TRBJ2-7
D: -
size: -
V: TRBV27

DNA: TGTGCCAGCAGCTTAGTTGGACACCGCTCTGGAAACACCATATATTTT
CDR3: CASSLVGHRSGNTIYF
J: TRBJ1-3
D: -
size: -
V: TRBV7-8

DNA: TGTGCCAGCCTTGTCTCCCTCGGGGGGCGCAGCGAGACCCAGTACTTC
CDR3: CASLVSLGGRSETQYF
J: TRBJ2-5
D: -
size: -
V: TRBV18

DNA: TGTGCCACCAGCAGAGACCGACTAAGTTTCTACGAGCAGTACTTC
CDR3: CATSRDRLSFYEQYF
J: TRBJ2-7
D: -
size: -
V: TRBV15

DNA: TGTGCCAGCAGTTTACAGGGGAATCAGCCCCAGCATTTT
CDR3: CASSLQGNQPQHF
J: TRBJ1-5
D: TRBD1
size: -
V: TRBV2

DNA: TGCAGTGCTAGTAGAGTGCGCGGTAATACCTACGAGCAGTACTTC
CDR3: CSASRVRGNTYEQYF
J: TRBJ2-7
D: -
size: -
V: TRBV20-1

DNA: TGTGCCAGCAGCTTAGCCCCCGCAGCTAACTATGGCTACACCTTC
CDR3: CASSLAPAANYGYTF
J: TRBJ1-2
D: -
size: -
V: TRBV7-2

DNA: TGTGCCAGCAGTTCGCACAGGGAAAGTAACACTGAAGCTTTCTTT
CDR3: CASSSHRESNTEAFF
J: TRBJ1-1
D: -
size: -
V: TRBV28

DNA: TGTGCCAGCAGTTTCTCCTGGGACAACTCCTACGAGCAGTACTTC
CDR3: CASSFSWDNSYEQYF
J: TRBJ2-7
D: -
size: -
V: TRBV28

DNA: TGCGCCAGCAGCCAAGTAACAGCAGGGGGAAACACCATATATTTT
CDR3: CASSQVTAGGNTIYF
J: TRBJ1-3
D: -
size: -
V: TRBV4-1

DNA: TGTGCCAGCAGCTTAGCGGGTCAGATGGTGAGCTACACCTTC
CDR3: CASSLAGQMVSYTF
J: TRBJ1-2
D: -
size: -
V: TRBV11-2

DNA: TGTGCCAGCAGTTACTCCAGCGGCGTGACATCCTACGAGCAGTACTTC
CDR3: CASSYSSGVTSYEQYF
J: TRBJ2-7
D: -
size: -
V: TRBV27

DNA: TGCAGCGCCCGGGGGGTAGCGGGACAGAGCACAGATACGCAGTATTTT
CDR3: CSARGVAGQSTDTQYF
J: TRBJ2-3
D: -
size: -
V: TRBV29-1

DNA: TGTGCCAGCAGTCCACCGGGACAGGGTATCGGCAATCAGCCCCAGCATTTT
CDR3: CASSPPGQGIGNQPQHF
J: TRBJ1-5
D: TRBD1
size: -
V: TRBV27

DNA: TGTGCCAGCAGCCAAGGACGGGGTGAGATGGATTCACCCCTCCACTTT
CDR3: CASSQGRGEMDSPLHF
J: TRBJ1-6
D: -
size: -
V: TRBV3-1/TRBV3-2

DNA: TGTGCCAGCAGCAAAGCGGTCGTGAACACTGAAGCTTTCTTT
CDR3: CASSKAVVNTEAFF
J: TRBJ1-1
D: -
size: -
V: TRBV9

DNA: TGTGCCAGCAGCTCATCCTCGGACAGCTATGGCTACACCTTC
CDR3: CASSSSSDSYGYTF
J: TRBJ1-2
D: -
size: -
V: TRBV11-2

DNA: TGCGCCAGCAGCGAGAGGGGTGGCGATAATTCACCCCTCCACTTT
CDR3: CASSERGGDNSPLHF
J: TRBJ1-6
D: -
size: -
V: TRBV10-2

DNA: TGCGCCAGCAGCTCCTTCTGGGGAGTTTACAATGAGCAGTTCTTC
CDR3: CASSSFWGVYNEQFF
J: TRBJ2-1
D: -
size: -
V: TRBV4-3

DNA: TGTGCCAGCAGCCTGACAGGGGTCGGAGAGACCCAGTACTTC
CDR3: CASSLTGVGETQYF
J: TRBJ2-5
D: TRBD1
size: -
V: TRBV28

DNA: TGTGCCAGCAGTCCAGACAGGGGAAATCAGCCCCAGCATTTT
CDR3: CASSPDRGNQPQHF
J: TRBJ1-5
D: TRBD1
size: -
V: TRBV27

DNA: TGTGCCAGCAGCTTAGAACTAGCGGACCCTAGCACAGATACGCAGTATTTT
CDR3: CASSLELADPSTDTQYF
J: TRBJ2-3
D: TRBD2
size: -
V: TRBV11-3

DNA: TGTGCCAGCAGTTCGAAGCGGGAGGGCCTGGAGACCCAGTACTTC
CDR3: CASSSKREGLETQYF
J: TRBJ2-5
D: TRBD2
size: -
V: TRBV5-4

DNA: TGTGCCAGCACATTTTCCGGGACAGCGAACACTGAAGCTTTCTTT
CDR3: CASTFSGTANTEAFF
J: TRBJ1-1
D: TRBD1
size: -
V: TRBV7-9

DNA: TGTGCCAGCCGCTTAGCGGGAGGGCCTACCGGGGAGCTGTTTTTT
CDR3: CASRLAGGPTGELFF
J: TRBJ2-2
D: TRBD2
size: -
V: TRBV3-1/TRBV3-2

DNA: TGTGCCAGCGCCCGACTAGCGGGAGGGCCTGATGAGCAGTTCTTC
CDR3: CASARLAGGPDEQFF
J: TRBJ2-1
D: TRBD2
size: few
V: TRBV7-2

DNA: TGTGCCTCCGTGCGTAGCAATCAGCCCCAGCATTTT
CDR3: CASVRSNQPQHF
J: TRBJ1-5
D: -
size: -
V: TRBV2

DNA: TGTGCCAGCAGTACAACAGGGGGCCGCAACACCATATATTTT
CDR3: CASSTTGGRNTIYF
J: TRBJ1-3
D: TRBD1
size: -
V: TRBV7-2

DNA: TGTGCCAGTAGTATCTCCCGGGGAGGGACCGGGGAGCTGTTTTTT
CDR3: CASSISRGGTGELFF
J: TRBJ2-2
D: TRBD2
size: -
V: TRBV19

DNA: TGTGCCAGCAGCGGGTCCTCCGGCGGCGAGCAGTACTTC
CDR3: CASSGSSGGEQYF
J: TRBJ2-7
D: -
size: -
V: TRBV6-4

DNA: TGTGCCACCAGTGATACCTACGACGCACAGGGGAACTATGGCTACACCTTC
CDR3: CATSDTYDAQGNYGYTF
J: TRBJ1-2
D: TRBD1
size: few
V: TRBV24-1

DNA: TGTGCCAGTAGTATTGGCGGGGGGGTGGATGGCTACACCTTC
CDR3: CASSIGGGVDGYTF
J: TRBJ1-2
D: -
size: -
V: TRBV19

DNA: TGCGCCAGCAGCTTGGATGGGACTACCTCCTTCCCTGAAGCTTTCTTT
CDR3: CASSLDGTTSFPEAFF
J: TRBJ1-1
D: -
size: -
V: TRBV5-1

DNA: TGTGCCAGCAGCGAGGGCCCCGCGGGAGTCGAGCAGTACTTC
CDR3: CASSEGPAGVEQYF
J: TRBJ2-7
D: TRBD2
size: -
V: TRBV7-3

DNA: TGTGCCAGCAGGGGGACTAGTCAAGAGACCCAGTACTTC
CDR3: CASRGTSQETQYF
J: TRBJ2-5
D: TRBD2
size: -
V: TRBV28

DNA: TGTGCCAGCAGCTTTACTAGCGGGAGCGCCCACGAGCAGTACTTC
CDR3: CASSFTSGSAHEQYF
J: TRBJ2-7
D: TRBD2
size: -
V: TRBV7-2

DNA: TGTGCCAGCAGCGCCGTAGCCCTATACAATGAGCAGTTCTTC
CDR3: CASSAVALYNEQFF
J: TRBJ2-1
D: -
size: -
V: TRBV7-9

DNA: TGTGCCAGCAGCGAGAATCCCGGAAACACCATATATTTT
CDR3: CASSENPGNTIYF
J: TRBJ1-3
D: -
size: -
V: TRBV3-1/TRBV3-2

DNA: TGTGCCAGCAGCCCCCCCGGGGACAGGAGGAACACTGAAGCTTTCTTT
CDR3: CASSPPGDRRNTEAFF
J: TRBJ1-1
D: TRBD1
size: -
V: TRBV7-3